Here is one TCR beta chain with its context. This clone's antigen is unknown. No much larger clonotype is one base removed from it; base qualities were not supplied. The data were obtained in a study of shared clonotypes between healthy human individuals (dated by TCRdb to about 2020). About the study as a whole: The cohort comprised a couple of women and three men aged 18 to 49 years. For each donor, CD4 naive and CD4 memory were each given three plates, CD8 naive was given two plates, and CD8 memory was given one plate. The study deeply sequenced blood TCR repertoires of roughly five healthy adults to estimate repertoire size and the extent of clonotype sharing between individuals. Between about 0.8 and 8.9 billion PBMCs per donor were obtained by leukapheresis. Libraries were prepared and TCR repertoires were sequenced by different laboratories using diverse techniques, in order to increase sequencing depth and limit assay-specific biases.

TCR CDR3 regions were amplified from genomic DNA by multiplex PCR using the deep immunoSEQ assay. Extracted genomic DNA from each cell subset was spread evenly across all wells of several immunoSEQ 96-well plates, with each plate serving as a replicate. For sorted subsets, about 210 ng of genomic DNA, equivalent to some 30,000 T cell genomes, went into each replicate PCR. The purified libraries were quantified using a Qubit 3.0 fluorometer, sized with a Bioanalyzer 2100, and then quantified again using the KAPA Library Quantification kit. A separate single-read 150-cycle Illumina NextSeq 550 flow cell was used to sequence each immunoSEQ 96-well plate. Processing in the source paper ran as follows. The immunoSEQ output contained only junctional sequences without quality scores, so filtering could not match that applied to full-length reads. Sequences were annotated with PyIR, a Python wrapper for IgBLAST v1.9, using IMGT germline references to assign V/J genes and CDR3. Reads were filtered out if the reads had weak V/J assignments (E-value above 1e-6), no CDR3, stop codons, out-of-frame junctions, or ambiguous translated residues. V3J clonotypes were defined by identical inferred V gene, J gene, and CDR3 amino acid sequence. To compute the percentage overlap between repertoires, the number of shared unique clonotypes was divided by the size of the smaller repertoire. Three approaches were used to assess repertoire richness: RTK rarefaction, the Chao1 estimator, and Recon v2.1 estimates of unobserved clonotypes. Generation probabilities for all TCRbeta clonotypes obtained by the gDNA method from several donors were computed using OLGA. What TCRdb holds here is the immuneACCESS table cut down to in-frame rearrangements. Part of the clones is not present; checked against another copy, under half of the missing clones reflect an unresolved V gene, and the others are unexplained. V and J calls plus clone size are reproduced from that table; the DNA served to infer D and trimming. The sample table holds about 2.3 million clones, of which 90% to 95% were seen once. The ten most abundant clones make up approximately 0.4% of the sample.

The donors were healthy, HIV-negative adults with no recently reported acute infections or vaccinations. Every donor was a Caucasian adult living in Nashville, Tennessee, USA. CD4+ T cells were enriched by magnetic negative selection, after which naive cells were positively selected on CD45RA and the negative fraction was taken as the memory subset. Blood was collected by leukapheresis, and PBMCs were isolated by Ficoll-Histopaque density gradient centrifugation and then cryopreserved in liquid nitrogen vapor phase. Analytical flow cytometry was used to check the purity and quantity of every magnetically sorted T cell population. Each sorted fraction had its genomic DNA isolated and then quantified by UV absorbance on a Nanodrop 2000c. The paper's findings and limits, for the study overall: Based on pairwise subsampling, the degree of clonotype sharing among donors was expected to be affected by sequencing depth. Naive subsets generally had larger estimated clonotype richness than memory subsets. Because the study included only a small number of donors, the genetic and exposure-history diversity represented was limited. Sampling was limited to blood, and TCR repertoires in tissue likely differ from TCR repertoires in blood. When a handful of donors were compared, the shared fraction of clonotypes was approximately 5% for naive CD4, around 3.5% for naive CD8, 2% to 2.5% for memory CD4, and 0.35% to 0.5% for memory CD8. Rarefaction of sorted-subset datasets indicated incomplete sequencing despite the large sequencing depth. Clonotypes shared by all four sorted-subset donors showed higher generation probabilities than non-shared clonotypes.

The sequence was obtained from a man aged 18 to 29 in good health. Some clones in this sample may be carry-over from other donors' samples. Sample: naive CD4+ T cells from PBMCs. What this sample's cell subset or site label stands for: CD45RA+ positively selected.

The sequenced DNA is TGTGCCAGTAGTCCCCGTACAGTGTCCTACGAGCAGTACTTC. This yields the protein CASSPRTVSYEQYF. Here the chain combines TRBV19 and TRBJ2-7, with the D gene call left open. V and J lose 5 bases and 1 base, and a span of 12 bases separates them. The germline V gene (reference sequence) specifies LNHDA as CDR1 and SQIVND as CDR2. Counted from cysteine to phenylalanine, this CDR3 has 14 amino acids. Kept here is only the CDR3 DNA, which spans 42 bases and is read in frame from base 1.